This is a list of T cell receptor beta chains from one sample in a study of tumor and adjacent non-tumor tissue in lung cancer. MiXCR, applied by TCRdb to the multiplex PCR reads, yields one record per CDR3 protein. The data hold about 68,000 distinct CDR3 sequences, with approximately 63% observed a single time. Sequencing input: lung tumor tissue. The receptors come from a man aged 50 to 60 with non-small cell lung cancer. Each CDR3 is given with its conserved first and last residue. Each record gives: clone size, J gene, V gene, D gene, CDR3 protein, CDR3 DNA. A D gene is named only where the DNA matches it firmly. Size values are once, few and many counts, or a class for expanded clones, and some rows have none.

many | TRBJ1-2 | TRBV30 | . | CAWATVTSGYTF | TGTGCCTGGGCGACCGTAACTAGCGGCTACACCTTC
. | TRBJ1-6 | TRBV12-3/TRBV12-4 | . | CTSSFRGEGSRLHF | TGTACCAGCAGTTTTAGGGGAGAGGGATCACGCCTCCACTTT
. | TRBJ2-1 | TRBV5-1 | . | CASIPSSNPGPNNEQFF | TGCGCCAGCATCCCGTCTAGCAACCCCGGTCCTAACAATGAGCAGTTCTTC
. | TRBJ2-1 | TRBV29-1 | . | CSTERVDELFF | TGCAGCACTGAGAGGGTGGATGAGCTGTTCTTC
. | TRBJ2-3 | TRBV5-5 | TRBD1 | CVSSPLSTGITETQYF | TGTGTCAGCAGCCCGTTGTCGACAGGGATCACAGAAACGCAGTATTTT
. | TRBJ2-1 | TRBV5-1 | . | CASSLNQGSYNEQFF | TGCGCCAGCAGCTTGAATCAGGGCTCCTACAATGAGCAGTTCTTC
. | TRBJ1-1 | TRBV20-1 | . | CSARGERDTEAFF | TGCAGTGCTAGAGGCGAAAGGGACACTGAAGCTTTCTTT
many | TRBJ2-3 | TRBV10-2 | . | CASKASTDTQYF | TGCGCCAGCAAGGCTAGCACAGATACGCAGTATTTT
. | TRBJ2-6 | TRBV24-1 | TRBD1 | CATSDTARGPPSGANVLTF | TGTGCCACCAGTGATACGGCGAGGGGGCCCCCCTCTGGGGCCAACGTCCTGACTTTC
many | TRBJ2-7 | TRBV6-2/TRBV6-3 | . | CASRPTSFRGEQYF | TGTGCCAGCAGGCCCACTAGTTTCCGCGGCGAGCAGTACTTC
. | TRBJ2-1 | TRBV2 | . | CANSETRLQNEQFF | TGTGCCAACAGTGAAACCAGGCTACAGAATGAGCAGTTCTTC
. | TRBJ2-2 | TRBV11-1 | . | CASSFQSRPGELFF | TGTGCCAGCAGTTTTCAGAGTCGGCCCGGGGAACTGTTCTTT
. | TRBJ2-5 | TRBV5-6 | . | CASSFGHFTQETQYF | TGTGCCAGCAGCTTCGGACACTTCACACAAGAGACCCAGTACTTC
many | TRBJ2-3 | TRBV10-2 | TRBD1 | CASSDGQGWDTQYF | TGCGCCAGCAGTGACGGACAGGGCTGGGATACGCAGTATTTT
once | TRBJ2-5 | TRBV12-3/TRBV12-4 | TRBD1 | CTSSAPGTGWENQYF | TGTACCAGCAGTGCCCCCGGGACAGGGTGGGAGAACCAGTACTTC
. | TRBJ2-7 | TRBV11-1 | TRBD2 | CASRLTTSWAYEQYF | TGTGCTAGCAGACTAACGACTAGCTGGGCCTACGAGCAGTACTTC
. | TRBJ2-7 | TRBV11-2 | . | CASSSYPGSSEQYF | TGTGCCAGCAGCTCATATCCGGGGTCGAGTGAGCAGTACTTC
many | TRBJ2-6 | TRBV6-1 | . | CASRTDFSGANVLTF | TGTGCCAGTCGGACAGACTTCTCTGGGGCCAACGTCCTGACTTTC
. | TRBJ2-1 | TRBV11-2 | . | CASSSGKSHEQFF | TGTGCCAGCAGCTCTGGGAAGAGCCATGAGCAATTCTTC
. | TRBJ2-1 | TRBV28 | . | CASSLVRDLGEQSF | TGTGCCAGCAGTTTAGTCAGGGATCTAGGTGAGCAGTCCTTC
. | TRBJ2-3 | TRBV6-5 | TRBD2 | CASSYYGGDDTHYF | TGCGCCAGCAGTTACTACGGGGGGGATGATACGCACTATTTT
. | TRBJ2-6 | TRBV6-1 | TRBD1 | CANSAWTGNGTKVLTF | TGTGCCAACAGTGCCTGGACAGGGAATGGGACCAAGGTCCTGACTTTC
. | TRBJ2-1 | TRBV11-3 | . | CASSLDNGGYDELFF | TGTGCCAGCAGCTTAGATAATGGGGGATACGATGAGCTGTTCTTC
. | TRBJ2-1 | TRBV7-9 | TRBD2 | CASSRRTSGRSGAYNEQFF | TGTGCCAGCAGCCGACGGACTAGCGGGAGGTCTGGGGCTTACAATGAGCAGTTCTTC
. | TRBJ2-6 | TRBV4-2 | . | CASSQGGTGANALSF | TGTGCCAGCAGCCAAGGGGGAACTGGGGCCAACGCCCTTAGTTTC
many | TRBJ2-4 | TRBV20-1 | . | CSASRQPSTKNIQYF | TGCAGTGCTAGCCGACAGCCTAGTACCAAAAACATTCAGTACTTC
. | TRBJ2-1 | TRBV11-3 | . | CASSLDFLLNEQFF | TGTGCCAGCAGCTTAGATTTCCTGCTCAATGAGCAGTTCTTC
. | TRBJ2-2 | TRBV28 | TRBD1 | CASSLPGTGTGELFF | TGTGCCAGCAGTTTACCCGGGACAGGGACCGGGGAGCTGTTTTTT
many | TRBJ2-1 | TRBV6-6 | TRBD2 | CASSRRGGRDEQFF | TGTGCCAGCAGTCGGCGGGGGGGCCGGGATGAGCAGTTCTTC
many | TRBJ2-7 | TRBV6-1 | . | CASKRGTEDEQYF | TGTGCCAGCAAGCGAGGGACTGAGGACGAGCAGTACTTC
. | TRBJ2-3 | TRBV20-1 | TRBD1 | CSAPSRTGSVTDTQYF | TGCAGTGCCCCAAGCCGGACAGGCTCCGTGACAGATACGCAGTATTTT
many | TRBJ1-6 | TRBV7-9 | TRBD1 | CASTLLLGQGNSPLHF | TGTGCCAGCACCCTCCTGCTAGGACAGGGGAATTCACCCCTCCACTTT
. | TRBJ2-3 | TRBV29-1 | . | CSSGGAGSDTQYF | TGCAGCTCCGGCGGTGCGGGTTCAGATACGCAGTATTTT
. | TRBJ2-1 | TRBV20-1 | TRBD2 | CNATSGGTVDEESF | TGCAATGCCACTAGCGGGGGGACCGTGGATGAGGAGTCCTTC
. | TRBJ1-1 | TRBV6-1 | . | CAGSEVFRNTEAFF | TGTGCCGGTAGTGAAGTCTTTAGGAACACTGAAGCTTTCTTT
. | TRBJ1-4 | TRBV11-2 | . | CASSQAVWEQGLNERLFF | TGTGCCAGCAGCCAAGCCGTATGGGAACAGGGACTTAATGAAAGACTGTTTTTT
. | TRBJ2-1 | TRBV28 | . | CASSAQAGRTTVNEQFF | TGTGCCAGCAGTGCCCAAGCCGGAAGAACTACGGTAAATGAGCAGTTCTTC
many | TRBJ2-1 | TRBV4-1 | TRBD1 | CASSQDPGQGVYNEQFF | TGCGCCAGCAGCCAAGACCCGGGACAGGGCGTTTACAATGAGCAGTTCTTC
. | TRBJ2-3 | TRBV20-1 | . | CSARDGAGAGDTQYF | TGCAGTGCTAGAGATGGGGCAGGGGCTGGAGATACGCAGTATTTT
. | TRBJ2-1 | TRBV5-1 | . | CVSNQAYNGQFF | TGCGTCAGCAACCAAGCATACAATGGTCAGTTCTTC
many | TRBJ2-2 | TRBV12-3/TRBV12-4 | . | CASSLQGDTGELFF | TGTGCCAGCAGTCTACAGGGTGACACCGGGGAGCTGTTTTTT